This TCR beta chain was obtained from a study of blood T cell repertoires in COVID-19. As for the study in general: PBMCs, B-cell-depleted T cells, or T cells provided the cDNA or gDNA that made up the material.

Sequencing used immunoSEQ multiplex PCR; TCRdb keeps in-frame clones, though not all of them. The repertoire has under 300,000 clones, roughly four fifths of them found once; the top ten carry roughly 2%. This CDR3 comprises 14 residues. V was cut by 3 bases and J by 6 bases, with 14 bases left in between. The germline gives CDR1 SGHRS, CDR2 YFSETQ. J is TRBJ2-3 and V is TRBV5-1; maybe TRBD2 (6 bases). The sequence was collected from a man between 25 and 39 years old who had recovered from COVID-19. Sequencing was performed on peripheral blood. This chain's CDR3 is CASSSGDFADTQYF. The CDR3 DNA sequence: TGCGCCAGCAGCTCCGGGGACTTTGCGGATACGCAGTATTTT. The whole variable domain, remainder taken from reference TRBV5-1 and TRBJ2-3, is KAGVTQTPRYLIKTRGQQVTLSCSPISGHRSVSWYQQTPGQGLQFLFEYFSETQRNKGNFPGRFSGRQFSNSRSEMNVSTLELGDSALYLCASSSGDFADTQYFGPGTRLTVL.